This is a list of T cell receptor beta chains from one sample in a study of cytomegalovirus exposure and HLA in healthy donors. The protocol was immunoSEQ multiplex PCR, while the TCRdb copy is restricted to in-frame clones and leaves out a portion. Of 130,000 to 150,000 clones in the sample, roughly 70% were seen once. Material: PBMCs. These receptors were obtained from a man younger than 35 in good health and CMV-seropositive. Each CDR3 is given with its conserved first and last residue. The D gene is left open where the match is weak. Only some rows state a clone size, as once, few, many or a class for expanded clones.

size: -; D: -; V: TRBV5-1; J: TRBJ2-2; DNA: TGCGCCAGCAGCTCCTTGGCGGGTCAGGGGGAGCTGTTTTTT; CDR3: CASSSLAGQGELFF
size: once; D: TRBD1; V: TRBV15; J: TRBJ1-4; DNA: TGTGCCACCAGCATGCGACAGGGAGAAGGGGAAAAACTGTTTTTT; CDR3: CATSMRQGEGEKLFF
size: once; D: TRBD1; V: TRBV15; J: TRBJ2-2; DNA: TGTGCCTCCCGGACAGGGCGGAACACCGGGGAGCTGTTTTTT; CDR3: CASRTGRNTGELFF
size: -; D: -; V: TRBV29-1; J: TRBJ1-5; DNA: TGCAGCGTTGGAGGGGGTGGTCAGCCCCAGCATTTT; CDR3: CSVGGGGQPQHF
size: -; D: -; V: TRBV10-2; J: TRBJ2-1; DNA: TGCGCCAGCAGTCAGGGGGGCAATGAGCAGTTCTTC; CDR3: CASSQGGNEQFF
size: -; D: -; V: TRBV29-1; J: TRBJ2-5; DNA: TGCAGCGTCCGTACAGGCCAAGAGACCCAGTACTTC; CDR3: CSVRTGQETQYF
size: -; D: TRBD1; V: TRBV5-5; J: TRBJ2-7; DNA: TGTGCCAGCAGCTTGGATTTAGGACAGGGCTACGAGCAGTACTTC; CDR3: CASSLDLGQGYEQYF
size: -; D: -; V: TRBV18; J: TRBJ1-6; DNA: TGTGCCAGCTCACCAACGGACAGAATAAATTCACCCCTCCACTTT; CDR3: CASSPTDRINSPLHF
size: -; D: -; V: TRBV29-1; J: TRBJ2-7; DNA: TGCAGCGTTGAAGTTGCTTCAGGCTACGAGCAGTACTTC; CDR3: CSVEVASGYEQYF
size: once; D: TRBD1; V: TRBV6-5; J: TRBJ1-2; DNA: TGTGCCAGCAGCCGACAGGGGTTGGACGGCTACACCTTC; CDR3: CASSRQGLDGYTF
size: -; D: -; V: TRBV6-6; J: TRBJ2-5; DNA: TGTGCCAGCAAACACACCAGGGACCAAGAGACCCAGTACTTC; CDR3: CASKHTRDQETQYF
size: -; D: TRBD2; V: TRBV19; J: TRBJ2-1; DNA: TGTGCCAGTAGTCCGCTACGCGGGGGGGCCACTGAGCAGTTCTTC; CDR3: CASSPLRGGATEQFF
size: -; D: TRBD2; V: TRBV5-4; J: TRBJ2-2; DNA: TGTGCCAGCAGAGCGGGACTCTACACCGGGGAGCTGTTTTTT; CDR3: CASRAGLYTGELFF
size: few; D: TRBD1; V: TRBV28; J: TRBJ1-2; DNA: TGTGCCAGCAGTTTCCTTTTATTGAGGACAGGGAGTTTCTATGGCTACACCTTC; CDR3: CASSFLLLRTGSFYGYTF
size: -; D: -; V: TRBV7-6; J: TRBJ2-7; DNA: TGTGCCAGCAGCTTCGGGCAGGGGCGCGAGCAGTACTTC; CDR3: CASSFGQGREQYF
size: -; D: -; V: TRBV29-1; J: TRBJ1-1; DNA: TGCAGCGTCTACATGGGGCTTGGTGAAGCTTTCTTT; CDR3: CSVYMGLGEAFF
size: -; D: TRBD2; V: TRBV5-1; J: TRBJ2-7; DNA: TGCGCCAGCAGCTTTTCCGGGACTAGAGTACAGTACTTC; CDR3: CASSFSGTRVQYF
size: -; D: TRBD1; V: TRBV18; J: TRBJ2-7; DNA: TGTGCCAGCTCACCAGAGGGACAGGGTATCTACGAGCAGTACTTC; CDR3: CASSPEGQGIYEQYF
size: -; D: -; V: TRBV5-6; J: TRBJ1-2; DNA: TGTGCCAGCAGCTTGGACAGAGGCTACACCTTC; CDR3: CASSLDRGYTF
size: -; D: TRBD1; V: TRBV2; J: TRBJ2-7; DNA: TGTGCCAGCAGTTGGGACAGGGGATACGAGCAGTACTTC; CDR3: CASSWDRGYEQYF
size: -; D: TRBD1; V: TRBV10-3; J: TRBJ1-1; DNA: TGTGCCATCAGAACAGGGGGCACTGAAGCTTTCTTT; CDR3: CAIRTGGTEAFF
size: once; D: -; V: TRBV7-2; J: TRBJ2-5; DNA: TGTGCCAGCAGCTTAGGTTTCAGGGGAGACGAGACCCAGTACTTC; CDR3: CASSLGFRGDETQYF
size: -; D: -; V: TRBV6-4; J: TRBJ1-1; DNA: TGTGCCAGCAGTGTCGGGAAGAACACTGAAGCTTTCTTT; CDR3: CASSVGKNTEAFF
size: -; D: TRBD2; V: TRBV6-5; J: TRBJ2-5; DNA: TGTGCCAGCAGTTCCAGCGGGGCTCAACAAGAGACCCAGTACTTC; CDR3: CASSSSGAQQETQYF
size: -; D: TRBD1; V: TRBV5-1; J: TRBJ2-2; DNA: TGCGCCAGCAGCTTCCAGGGACAGGGGACCCCCGGGGAGCTGTTTTTT; CDR3: CASSFQGQGTPGELFF
size: -; D: -; V: TRBV11-3; J: TRBJ2-2; DNA: TGTGCCAGCAGCCAGACCGGGGAGCTGTTTTTT; CDR3: CASSQTGELFF
size: -; D: -; V: TRBV11-2; J: TRBJ1-4; DNA: TGTGCCAGCAGCTTAGGTCTCGACAGGCGGCTTGAAAAACTGTTTTTT; CDR3: CASSLGLDRRLEKLFF
size: -; D: -; V: TRBV13; J: TRBJ2-5; DNA: TGTGCCAGCAGCTTAGCCGCAGGGCGATGGGAGACCCAGTACTTC; CDR3: CASSLAAGRWETQYF
size: -; D: TRBD1; V: TRBV6-6; J: TRBJ2-1; DNA: TGTGCCAGCATTCTAGGGACAGGGTGGTCGGACAATGAGCAGTTCTTC; CDR3: CASILGTGWSDNEQFF
size: -; D: -; V: TRBV7-8; J: TRBJ2-1; DNA: TGTGCCAGCAGCTTTTCGCTAGTAGGCAATGAGCAGTTCTTC; CDR3: CASSFSLVGNEQFF
size: -; D: -; V: TRBV28; J: TRBJ1-5; DNA: TGTGCCAGCAGTTTACTCGGGGGATCTCAGCCCCAGCATTTT; CDR3: CASSLLGGSQPQHF
size: -; D: TRBD1; V: TRBV6-1; J: TRBJ2-7; DNA: TGTGCCAGCAACGAAGGGGGCCCCTACGAGCAGTACTTC; CDR3: CASNEGGPYEQYF
size: -; D: TRBD2; V: TRBV4-1; J: TRBJ2-7; DNA: TGCGCCAGCAGCCGAACTAGCGGGGGGGCGAGGGAGCAGTACTTC; CDR3: CASSRTSGGAREQYF
size: few; D: TRBD1; V: TRBV10-3; J: TRBJ2-7; DNA: TGTGCCATCAGTCCCCGGACAGGCAAGGGCTCCTACGAGCAGTACTTC; CDR3: CAISPRTGKGSYEQYF
size: -; D: TRBD2; V: TRBV11-3; J: TRBJ2-7; DNA: TGTGCCAGCAGCTTACATAGCGGGAGCTCCTACGAGCAGTACTTC; CDR3: CASSLHSGSSYEQYF
size: -; D: TRBD1; V: TRBV14; J: TRBJ1-4; DNA: TGTGCCAGCAGCCATCTACAGGGGACTAATGAAAAACTGTTTTTT; CDR3: CASSHLQGTNEKLFF
size: -; D: -; V: TRBV12-5; J: TRBJ1-5; DNA: TGTGCTAGTGGTTTGTCCGGGGGGAATCAGCCCCAGCATTTT; CDR3: CASGLSGGNQPQHF
size: -; D: -; V: TRBV6-4; J: TRBJ1-1; DNA: TGTGCCAGCAGTGAGACTCCCAGGGATCGAGCTTTCTTT; CDR3: CASSETPRDRAFF
size: -; D: -; V: TRBV28; J: TRBJ2-1; DNA: TGTGCCAGCAGCCGGGACTCCGTAAACAATGAGCAGTTCTTC; CDR3: CASSRDSVNNEQFF
size: -; D: TRBD1; V: TRBV15; J: TRBJ2-4; DNA: TGTGCCACCAGCTTCGGACAGGGATTCAACATTCAGTACTTC; CDR3: CATSFGQGFNIQYF
size: -; D: -; V: TRBV9; J: TRBJ2-3; DNA: TGTGCCAGCAGCGTAGGTAGTTACGGTGGTACGCAGTATTTT; CDR3: CASSVGSYGGTQYF
size: -; D: TRBD1; V: TRBV11-2; J: TRBJ2-1; DNA: TGTGCCAGCAGCCCTGAGGACAGGGGTTACAATGAGCAGTTCTTC; CDR3: CASSPEDRGYNEQFF
size: -; D: TRBD2; V: TRBV5-1; J: TRBJ2-1; DNA: TGCGCCAGCAGCCTTGGACTAGCGGGAGCCAATGAGCAGTTCTTC; CDR3: CASSLGLAGANEQFF
size: few; D: TRBD2; V: TRBV5-1; J: TRBJ2-1; DNA: TGCGCCATCCGACTAGCGAACAATGAGCAGTTCTTC; CDR3: CAIRLANNEQFF
size: -; D: -; V: TRBV19; J: TRBJ1-5; DNA: TGTGCCAGTAGTATAGTCGGGGGGGGAGGCAATCAGCCCCAGCATTTT; CDR3: CASSIVGGGGNQPQHF
size: -; D: -; V: TRBV2; J: TRBJ2-1; DNA: TGTGCCAGCAGGGGGGACATCGAGCAGTTCTTC; CDR3: CASRGDIEQFF
size: -; D: -; V: TRBV7-6; J: TRBJ2-1; DNA: TGTGCCAGCAGTTTACAAGAGTACAATGAGCAGTTCTTC; CDR3: CASSLQEYNEQFF
size: few; D: -; V: TRBV7-6; J: TRBJ1-3; DNA: TGTGCCAGCAGCTTAGTATCCGGGAATCCTGGAAACACCATATATTTT; CDR3: CASSLVSGNPGNTIYF
size: -; D: TRBD1; V: TRBV6-1; J: TRBJ1-3; DNA: TGTGCCAGCAGGGCAGGGGGATCTGGAAACACCATATATTTT; CDR3: CASRAGGSGNTIYF